A single sample gave rise to the 4 T cell receptor beta chains below, sequenced in a study of glioma-infiltrating T cells. Amplification of TCR alpha and beta CDR3 regions from RNA used iRepertoire nested multiplex PCR. TCRdb reprocessed the multiplex PCR reads via MiXCR and lists one record per CDR3 protein. This table holds under 150,000 distinct CDR3 sequences, 20% to 25% found once. The material sequenced was glioma tissue, nonneoplastic brain tissue, or PBMCs (not recorded which). These receptors all stem from a human donor with low-grade glioma or glioblastoma, undergoing nonglioma brain surgery, or in good health (not recorded which).

The chain couples TRBV20-1 to TRBJ1-2; a possible D gene is TRBD1 (5 bases). Germline CDR1 is DFQATT and CDR2 is SNEGSKA (reference sequence). The CDR3 has 14 amino acids. With 5 bases removed from V and 4 bases from J, the gap between germline ends came to 17 bases. The CDR3 protein is CSARLPGSGYGYTF. DNA of the CDR3: TGCAGTGCTCGCCTCCCAGGGTCCGGCTATGGCTACACCTTC.

This clonotype was detected many times. This chain links TRBV20-1 with TRBJ2-1; TRBD2 might be the D (5 bases). Germline CDR1 reads DFQATT; CDR2 reads SNEGSKA (reference sequence). V lost 4 bases to trimming and J lost 3 bases, with 13 bases between them. This CDR3 region has 14 residues. The chain's CDR3 is CSATPAEDYNEQFF. The CDR3 nucleotides are TGCAGTGCTACCCCGGCGGAGGACTACAATGAGCAGTTCTTC.

This clonotype has just a few counts. DNA for the CDR3: TGCGCCAGCAGCCAAGTTCTGGGGGTAAGGGAGCAGTACGTC. Its translation: CASSQVLGVREQYV. This chain connects TRBV4-1 to TRBJ2-7, with D perhaps assigned TRBD1 or TRBD2 (5 bases each). The CDR3 totals 14 residues. V gave up 1 base and J gave up 7 bases, with 14 bases separating them. The V gene's germline CDR1 is MGHRA and CDR2 YSYEKL.

With regard to this clonotype: This may be a read error: a much more frequent sequence differs by one nucleotide. The chain employs TRBV7-2 and TRBJ2-5; D perhaps matches TRBD2 (5 bases). V lost 5 bases to trimming and J lost 8 bases, with 18 bases between them. Germline V lookup: CDR1 SGHTA, CDR2 FQGNSA. This CDR3 contains 14 residues. CDR3 region: CASSLYSAQKTQYF. The CDR3 DNA follows: TGTGCCAGCAGCCTGTATAGCGCCCAGAAAACCCAGTACTTC. Full variable domain (rest looked up from reference TRBV7-2 and TRBJ2-5): GAGVSQSPSNKVTEKGKDVELRCDPISGHTALYWYRQSLGQGLEFLIYFQGNSAPDKSGLPSDRFSAERTGGSVSTLTIQRTQQEDSAVYLCASSLYSAQKTQYFGPGTRLLVL.